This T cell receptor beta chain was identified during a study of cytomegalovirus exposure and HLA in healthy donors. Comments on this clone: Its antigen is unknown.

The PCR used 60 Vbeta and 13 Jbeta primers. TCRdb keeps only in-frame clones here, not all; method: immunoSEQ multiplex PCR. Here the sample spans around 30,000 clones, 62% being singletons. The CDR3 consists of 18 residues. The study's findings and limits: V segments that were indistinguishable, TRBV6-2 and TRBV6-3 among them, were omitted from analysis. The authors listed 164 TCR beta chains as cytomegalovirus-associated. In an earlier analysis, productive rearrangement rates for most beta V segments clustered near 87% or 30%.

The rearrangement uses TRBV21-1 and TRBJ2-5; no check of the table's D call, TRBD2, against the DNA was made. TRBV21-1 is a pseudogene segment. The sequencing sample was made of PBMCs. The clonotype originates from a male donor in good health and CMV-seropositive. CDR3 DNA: TGTGCCAGCAGCAACTCGCTATTCGGGGGTGCTTGTCAAGAGACCCAGTACTTC. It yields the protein CASSNSLFGGACQETQYF.